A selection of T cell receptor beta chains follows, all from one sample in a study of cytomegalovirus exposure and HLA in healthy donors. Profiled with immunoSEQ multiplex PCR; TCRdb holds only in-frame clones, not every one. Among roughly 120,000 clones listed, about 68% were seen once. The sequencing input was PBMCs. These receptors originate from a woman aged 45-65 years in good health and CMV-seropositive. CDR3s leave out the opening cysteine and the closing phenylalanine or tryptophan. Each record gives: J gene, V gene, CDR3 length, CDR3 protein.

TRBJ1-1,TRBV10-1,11,APPRSMNTEAF
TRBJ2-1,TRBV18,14,ASSPKASPGSGEQF
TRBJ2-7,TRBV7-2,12,ASSLTSGLYEQY
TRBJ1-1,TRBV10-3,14,AISQLDRLPNTEAF
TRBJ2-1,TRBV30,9,AWSRTEEQF
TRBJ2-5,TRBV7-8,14,ASSSGLAGVGETQY
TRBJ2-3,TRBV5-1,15,ASSLAGTSGSWDTQY
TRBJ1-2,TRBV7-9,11,ASSETGLYGYT
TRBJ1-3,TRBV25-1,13,ASSDFMDSGNAIY
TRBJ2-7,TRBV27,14,ASSSRTGSVVLEQY
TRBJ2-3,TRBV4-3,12,ASSLREGTDTQY
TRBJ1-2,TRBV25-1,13,ASSERAALFYGYT
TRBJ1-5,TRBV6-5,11,ASRTGRNQPQH
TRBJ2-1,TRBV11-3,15,ASSLERGSGQNNEQF
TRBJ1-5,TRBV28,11,ASSLSTNQPQH
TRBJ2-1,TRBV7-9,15,ASSLLDPGLRYNEQF
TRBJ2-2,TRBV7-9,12,ASSLEQGAGELF
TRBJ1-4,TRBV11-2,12,ASSPMAGNEKLF
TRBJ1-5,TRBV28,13,ASTSGSYSNQPQH
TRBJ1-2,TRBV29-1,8,SVDGEGYT
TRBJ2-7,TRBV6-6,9,ASTDTSEQY
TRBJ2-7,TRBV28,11,ASAGTSGTAQY
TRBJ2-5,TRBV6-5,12,ASSYRGSKETQY
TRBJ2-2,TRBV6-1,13,ASSFRREWTGELF
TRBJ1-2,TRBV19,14,ASSIDIVGQGNGYT
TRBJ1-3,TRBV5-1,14,ASSFEAARSGNTIY
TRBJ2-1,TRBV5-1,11,ASSLDRSNEQF
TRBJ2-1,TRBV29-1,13,SVEFKGQGGNEQF
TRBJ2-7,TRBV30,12,AWSVSGTSYEQY
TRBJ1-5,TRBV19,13,ASRSADRGYQPQH
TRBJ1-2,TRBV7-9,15,ASSLGTGGPSHYGYT
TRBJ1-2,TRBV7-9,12,ASSQGQAPWGYT
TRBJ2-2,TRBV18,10,ASSPYTGELF
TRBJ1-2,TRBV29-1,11,SVESGGLYGYT
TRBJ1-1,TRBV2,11,ASSVEENTEAF
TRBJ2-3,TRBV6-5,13,ASSYSRDRTDTQY
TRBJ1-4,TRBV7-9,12,ASTLGTANEKLF
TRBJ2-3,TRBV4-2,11,ASSAGGTDTQY
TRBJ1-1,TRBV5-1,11,ASSRTGLSEAF
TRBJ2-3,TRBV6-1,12,ASSEPGSTDTQY
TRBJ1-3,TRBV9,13,ASSVAWESGNTIY